The 6 T cell receptor beta chains reported below all come from one sample, sequenced in a study of T cells in women clearing cervical HPV infection. The assay was immunoSEQ multiplex PCR, and TCRdb's table has in-frame clones only and misses some. The sample has about 46,000 clones. Sequenced material: blood buffy coat. These receptor sequences come from a woman between 18 and 70 years old with a cervical HPV16 infection that either progressed to CIN3+ or cleared (not recorded which).

About this clone itself: The read stops 3 residues short of the end of the CDR3; the missing end is completed from the germline J gene. This chain connects TRBV6-1 to TRBJ2-7; a weak D match, TRBD1 (5 bases). Trimming pared 3 bases from V and 4 bases from J, leaving 7 bases between. Looked up from germline, CDR1 is MNHNS and CDR2 is SASEGT. This CDR3 is built from 12 residues. Partial CDR3 DNA: TGTGCCAGCAGTGACCCAGGGTACGAG. Its translation: CASSDPGYE. The complete CDR3 protein is CASSDPGYEQYF.

Remarks on this clone: The read terminates 3 residues ahead of where the CDR3 ends, so the germline J gene completes it. V usage is TRBV18 and J usage is TRBJ1-2, with 7 positions matching TRBD1. Germline CDR1 reads KGHSH; CDR2 reads LQKENI. Trimming removed 3 bases from V and 5 bases from J; junction bases left unmatched: 3. The CDR3 sequence is 13 residues long. Incomplete CDR3 DNA: TGTGCCAGCTCACCCGGGACAGAGTATGGC. As protein: CASSPGTEYG. The whole CDR3 protein reads CASSPGTEYGYTF.

Comments on this clone: Read sequence stops 3 residues before the CDR3 end, and the germline J gene provides the missing end. This chain joins TRBV18 and TRBJ2-3, with 7 nucleotides matching TRBD2. V trimming: 4 bases; J trimming: 4 bases; junction bases outside the gene matches: 11. From germline, CDR1 is KGHSH and CDR2 LQKENI. There are 16 residues in the CDR3. CDR3 bases read: TGTGCCAGCTCACGGGGGGGGGTCCGTGGAGCAGATACG. Translated, it gives CASSRGGVRGADT. The CDR3 reads in full as CASSRGGVRGADTQYF.

With respect to this clone: The CDR3 end lies 3 residues beyond the end of the read and is filled in from the germline J gene. The rearrangement joins TRBV19 to TRBJ1-5; 7 positions match TRBD1. Per germline, CDR1 LNHDA and CDR2 SQIVND (reference sequence). This CDR3 is 16 amino acids long. The J segment lost 2 bases and the V segment lost 3 bases, leaving 7 bases of the junction unmatched. The CDR3 spells CASSMRQGWGNQPQHF. The covered CDR3 bases are TGTGCCAGTAGTATGAGACAGGGATGGGGCAATCAGCCC.

Turning to this clone: Read data end 3 residues before the CDR3 end; the end is taken from the germline J gene. The chain has TRBV5-3 and TRBJ2-2, with 8 bases identical to TRBD1. TRBV5-3 falls under the ORF class, with uncertain function. This CDR3 has 19 amino acids. The V gene end was trimmed by 1 base and the J gene end by 5 bases; junction bases not matched to a gene: 16. CDR3 amino acids: CARSLYRTGILLRTGELFF. The CDR3 DNA, read in part, is TGTGCCAGAAGCTTGTATAGGACAGGGATCCTATTAAGGACCGGGGAG.

A word on this clone: The read stops 3 residues short of the end of the CDR3; the missing end is completed from the germline J gene. The chain recombines TRBV6-2 or TRBV6-3 with TRBJ2-3; 10 nucleotides line up with TRBD1. The CDR3 totals 14 residues. V lost 6 bases and J lost 4; bases outside the gene matches: 4. Germline assignment: CDR1 MNHEY and CDR2 SVGEGT. CDR3 protein: CASRRTGGSDTQYF. The covered CDR3 bases are TGTGCCAGCAGGAGGACAGGGGGTTCAGATACG.